This T cell receptor beta chain came from a study of control samples from healthy donors and cancer patients. This clone was seen more than once but under ten times. Germline V lookup: CDR1 SGHRS, CDR2 YFSETQ. CDR3 size: 15 residues. Trimming removed 4 bases at V and 1 base at J, with 14 bases between. This table comes from immunoSEQ multiplex PCR, and its TCRdb copy is limited to in-frame clones, with some not included. Of some 95,000 clones in the sample, approximately 81% were seen once. The sample was blood. This clonotype originated in a woman in her 30s in good health. This chain uses TRBV5-1 with TRBJ1-1, with D maybe TRBD1 (5 bases). In DNA, the CDR3 is TGCGCCAGCAGCCTGACTCGTGGGGGGAACACTGAAGCTTTCTTT. Translation: CASSLTRGGNTEAFF.